This T cell receptor beta chain is from a study of beta chain features in type 1 diabetes. Concerning this clone: Its matching antigen is unknown.

Study outcomes and limitations: Whatever favoring of shorter templates PCR might show would apply equally to patients and controls. In the patient group, naive, central memory and Treg TCRB repertoires seemed more alike than in the healthy donor group.

CD4+ naive, central memory, regulatory and stem cell-like memory subsets were isolated by sorting on CD45RO/CCR7/CD25/CD127/CD95/CD27. CDR3 size: 15 residues. CDR1 SGHTA and CDR2 FQGNSA come from the germline V gene. V shed 5 bases and J 4 bases; nucleotides not matched to a gene: 6. The entirety of the isolated RNA underwent reverse transcription, so expressed TCRB transcripts were sequenced. Deep immunoSEQ sequencing covered naive, central memory and regulatory T cell samples. TCRdb keeps only in-frame clones here, not all; method: immunoSEQ multiplex PCR. The sample records 300,000 to 350,000 clones, around 19% being singletons.

The material sequenced was naive CD4+ T cells from blood. The receptor's source is a woman between 18 and 29 years old in good health. The V call is TRBV7-2, the J call TRBJ2-2, with TRBD2 matching 8 bases. The CDR3, as DNA: TGTGCCAGCAGCCCCGGGACTAGAGCCACCGGGGAGCTGTTTTTT. The encoded protein is CASSPGTRATGELFF. The variable domain in full, with the rest retrieved from reference TRBV7-2 and TRBJ2-2, is GAGVSQSPSNKVTEKGKDVELRCDPISGHTALYWYRQSLGQGLEFLIYFQGNSAPDKSGLPSDRFSAERTGGSVSTLTIQRTQQEDSAVYLCASSPGTRATGELFFGEGSRLTVL.